These 9 T cell receptor beta chains share one sample of origin, sequenced in a study of CD8 T cells in ankylosing spondylitis. Findings and limits, study-wide: Seemingly distinctive of ankylosing spondylitis blood was a TCR beta motif formed by eight highly homologous variants.

For these receptors, no antigen is known. TCRdb passed the 5' RACE reads through MiXCR, listing each CDR3 protein once. The data hold more than 600,000 distinct CDR3 sequences, with about 20% observed a single time. The sequenced material came from blood, either unsorted or a sorted T cell fraction (not recorded which). The receptors shown here come from a male donor with ankylosing spondylitis.

This clonotype was detected only a few times. The chain joins TRBV5-1 to TRBJ2-5, with 8 positions matching TRBD1. J gave up 4 bases and V 3 bases, and 11 bases lay outside the gene matches. This CDR3 is built from 16 residues. Germline assignment: CDR1 SGHRS and CDR2 YFSETQ. CDR3 sequence (DNA): TGCGCCAGCAGCTCAACCATAACAGGACAGGGAGAGACCCAGTACTTC. Amino acids: CASSSTITGQGETQYF.

The chain links TRBV19 to TRBJ2-7; 9 bases match TRBD2. Trimming took 7 bases from V and 9 from J; bases not matched to a gene: 16. Germline V gene data show CDR1 as LNHDA and CDR2 as SQIVND (reference sequence). The CDR3 has 15 amino acids. CDR3 in amino acids: CASTPGGSGGLVQYF. CDR3 DNA sequence: TGTGCCAGTACCCCAGGAGGGAGCGGGGGGCTGGTGCAGTACTTC.

This chain links TRBV20-1 with TRBJ2-1; 8 nucleotides line up with TRBD2. The CDR3 length is 15 residues. V was pared by 3 bases and J by 8 bases, with 12 bases of the junction left unmatched. Germline V lookup: CDR1 DFQATT, CDR2 SNEGSKA (reference sequence). Here the CDR3 DNA reads TGCAGTGCTAGGTCGAGGTTAGCGGGGCGCCATGAGCAGTTCTTC. Its translation is CSARSRLAGRHEQFF.

The V call is TRBV14, the J call TRBJ1-2; D not resolved. This CDR3 comprises 14 residues. V was clipped by 0 bases and J by 8 bases, with 13 bases between them. The germline CDR1 and CDR2 sequences are SGHDN and FVKESK. The CDR3 loop reads CASSQEGLGYGYTF. CDR3 nucleotide sequence: TGTGCCAGCAGCCAAGAGGGGTTAGGGTACGGCTACACCTTC.

The J gene is TRBJ1-1, the V gene TRBV2, with a weak D call TRBD1 (6 bases). The germline V gene encodes CDR1 SNHLY and CDR2 FYNNEI. The CDR3 is 14 amino acids. The V end was cut by 4 bases, the J end by 2 bases, with 11 bases between. The CDR3 nucleotides read TGTGCCAGCAGTGGGACAGTTAGAAACACTGAAGCTTTCTTT. Amino acids: CASSGTVRNTEAFF.

This clonotype was picked up a small number of times. CDR3 DNA sequence: TGTGCCAGCAGCCGTCCAGGGAAGAATCAGCCCCAGCATTTT. Residues: CASSRPGKNQPQHF. The V call is TRBV7-9, the J call TRBJ1-5, with a possible D match to TRBD1 (5 bases). This CDR3 contains 14 residues. The germline CDR1 and CDR2 sequences are SEHNR and FQNEAQ (reference sequence). V was clipped by 5 bases and J by 4 bases, with 12 bases between them.

This clonotype came up a few times. The V gene is TRBV6-2 or TRBV6-3, the J gene TRBJ2-7; 8 bases fit TRBD1. V shed 6 bases, J shed 2 bases, and the junction held 3 bases outside the gene matches. The CDR3 covers 13 residues. From germline, CDR1 is MNHEY and CDR2 SVGEGT. The CDR3 here is CASRLDRAYEQYF. CDR3 in DNA: TGTGCCAGCAGGCTGGACAGGGCCTACGAGCAGTACTTC.

The chain uses TRBV24-1 and TRBJ2-1, with TRBD2 identical over 10 bases. This CDR3 comprises 15 residues. CDR1 is KGHDR and CDR2 is SFDVKD in the germline V gene. The V gene end was trimmed by 5 bases and the J gene end by 8 bases; junction bases not matched to a gene: 8. In DNA, the CDR3 is TGTGCCACCAGTGTTCCTGGGACTAGCGTCGATGAGCAGTTCTTC. Residues: CATSVPGTSVDEQFF.

This clonotype has only a few counts. The rearrangement links TRBV12-3 or TRBV12-4 to TRBJ1-2; perhaps TRBD1 as D (6 bases). The V gene lost 7 bases and the J gene lost 5 bases, with 20 bases spanning the gap. CDR3 length: 15 residues. CDR3 nucleotides: TGTGCCAGCATTGACGACAGGCTATTACTGTATGGCTACACCTTC. Its translation: CASIDDRLLLYGYTF.